This record concerns one T cell receptor (beta chain) sequence. Only a few counts were recorded for this clone. Its antigen target is currently unknown. No base quality values were provided; no much bigger clone lies one nucleotide off. Each collaborating institution followed its own protocols to collect whole blood in K2EDTA tubes. For TCRbeta analysis, collaborators shipped samples in one of three forms: frozen whole blood, isolated PBMCs, or DNA extracted from either of those sample types. Counted from cysteine to phenylalanine, this CDR3 has 16 amino acids. Only the CDR3 portion is preserved as DNA: 48 bases, with reading frame beginning at the first base. V is cut by 3 bases and J by 0 bases, and the space between the germline ends is 12 bases. From the germline V gene (reference sequence), CDR1 is LNHDA and CDR2 is SQIVND. TCRbeta CDR3 regions were amplified from genomic DNA using the immunoSEQ Assay, a bias-controlled multiplex PCR. From the authors' description of their analysis: The number of nucleated cells in each sample was estimated from the amplification of reference gene primers within the assay. To quantify the absolute abundance of each unique TCRbeta CDR3 rearrangement, sequence reads were collapsed and filtered. For each sample, productive Simpson clonality was calculated by taking the square root of Simpson's diversity index across productive rearrangements. In its TCRdb copy, this immuneACCESS table keeps in-frame sequences only and misses some clones. Where compared with another copy, unresolved V genes explain less than half of these, and the others have no known cause. V, J and clone size derive from that table, while D and trimming were established from the DNA sequence. In this sample the table shows about 50,000 clones, 65% to 80% of which occur a single time. The top ten clones comprise 40% to 45% of the sample.

These data belong to a study of blood T cell repertoires in COVID-19 (dated by TCRdb to 2020 to 2021). Context from the whole study: Samples covering the acute and convalescent phases of COVID-19 were provided by collaborators in the United States, Italy and Spain. Subjects who had been exposed to COVID-19, were actively infected with it, or had recovered from it provided the deeply sampled blood TCRbeta repertoires that made up the dataset. Samples were obtained from the ongoing ImmuneRACE study (first 160 participants) and from 1,254 subjects provided by 6 global collaborators. Where available, HLA class I and class II types were obtained from metadata supplied by the sample provider rather than from assay-based typing. A de-identified subject ID, COVID-19 status, age in years and sex were almost always included in the sample metadata. A freely available public database, intended as a resource for researchers studying the immune response to SARS-CoV-2, is where the repertoires were released. The prospective study material was composed of cDNA or gDNA derived from T cells, B-cell-depleted T cells, or PBMCs.

Study-level results and caveats: The quantity of clinical and demographic metadata differed by source and by participant and was supplied without curation.

The source is a man aged 65 to 85 with active or convalescent COVID-19. The sequence is built from TRBV19 and TRBJ1-5, with the D gene too uncertain to name. Sequencing was carried out using peripheral blood. The CDR3 amino acid sequence is: CASSIGQTNSNQPQHF. The bases read TGTGCCAGTAGTATCGGGCAGACTAATAGCAATCAGCCCCAGCATTTT.